The clone carrying this T cell receptor (beta chain) appeared a few times. The antigen is unknown. This table comes from immunoSEQ multiplex PCR, and its TCRdb copy is limited to in-frame clones, with some not included. The table lists some 80,000 clones, about 89% of them singletons. This CDR3 region has 13 residues. V lost 7 bases to trimming and J lost 2 bases, with 11 bases between them. Germline lookup yields CDR1 KGHSH and CDR2 LQKENI. These data come from a study of OX40 agonist ivuxolimab in advanced cancers. Study overall: Ivuxolimab, which is an agonistic anti-OX40 (CD134) antibody, was administered to the patients. General study points: At doses 0.1 to 3.0 mg/kg, CD4+ and CD8+ clones expanded.

Autoimmune disease history or systemic immunosuppression was exclusionary. Sampled blood was obtained at baseline, cycle 4 day 1, and cycle 7 day 1. This sequence was found in an adult with an advanced solid tumor such as melanoma, head and neck, liver or kidney cancer. Sequenced here: CD4+ or CD8+ T cells sorted from blood, sampled in a trial of the OX40 agonist ivuxolimab. The chain employs TRBV18 and TRBJ1-2; tentative D call: TRBD1 (6 bases). This CDR3 reads CASYGDTNYGYTF. CDR3 nucleotides: TGTGCCAGCTACGGGGACACCAACTATGGCTACACCTTC. The complete variable domain, with remaining parts taken from reference TRBV18 and TRBJ1-2, reads NAGVMQNPRHLVRRRGQEARLRCSPMKGHSHVYWYRQLPEEGLKFMVYLQKENIIDESGMPKERFSAEFPKEGPSILRIQQVVRGDSAAYFCASYGDTNYGYTFGSGTRLTVV.